Listed here is a single T cell receptor (beta chain). The antigen is undetermined. The entry originates in a study of cytomegalovirus exposure and HLA in healthy donors. Across the study: Within the Caucasian-associated ancestry cluster were roughly 82% of the approximately 400 genotyped donors. Overall study findings and caveats: With further analysis later on, most CMV-associated TCR beta chains appeared HLA-restricted. Researchers catalogued over 150 TCR beta chains as cytomegalovirus-associated.

Germline V gene lookup returns CDR1 SNHLY and CDR2 FYNNEI. The J segment lost 0 bases and the V segment lost 8 bases, leaving 6 bases of the junction unmatched. This CDR3 has 15 amino acids. The PCR ran on 60 Vbeta and 13 Jbeta primers. Sequencing was performed with immunoSEQ multiplex PCR; in TCRdb, only in-frame clones are kept and a portion is missing. This sample has under 150,000 clones, with over 70% found just once. Sequencing was performed on PBMCs. The sequence was obtained from a man in his forties in good health and CMV-seropositive. The chain couples TRBV2 to TRBJ2-2, with 7 positions matching TRBD1. CDR3 loop: CASLRDRTNTGELFF. For the CDR3, the DNA is TGTGCCAGCCTCCGGGACAGAACGAACACCGGGGAGCTGTTTTTT.